Listed here is a single T cell receptor beta chain. No antigen is known for it. This sample was taken from a study of Ad26.COV2.S vaccination and SARS-CoV-2 variants. Findings and limits, study-wide: Greater spike-specific TCR breadth was seen in vaccine recipients than in placebo recipients. Responses of T cells in total may have been underestimated by the TCR breadth and depth analyses. After vaccination, substantial breadth of spike-specific CD8+ and CD4+ responses was reported.

The germline CDR1 and CDR2 sequences are SGHRS and YFSETQ. Trimming removed 5 bases from V and 4 bases from J, with 13 bases in between. There are 13 residues in the CDR3. This table comes from immunoSEQ multiplex PCR, and its TCRdb copy is limited to in-frame clones, with some not included. The sample lists around 100,000 clones, roughly 85% occurring once. The V call is TRBV5-1, the J call TRBJ2-7; D is perhaps TRBD1 or TRBD2 (6 bases each). Source: peripheral blood, taken after recovery from COVID-19. The sequence was collected from a human donor who had recovered from COVID-19. In DNA, the CDR3 is TGCGCCAGCAGAACAGGGACTGGGTACGAGCAGTACTTC. Its translation is CASRTGTGYEQYF.